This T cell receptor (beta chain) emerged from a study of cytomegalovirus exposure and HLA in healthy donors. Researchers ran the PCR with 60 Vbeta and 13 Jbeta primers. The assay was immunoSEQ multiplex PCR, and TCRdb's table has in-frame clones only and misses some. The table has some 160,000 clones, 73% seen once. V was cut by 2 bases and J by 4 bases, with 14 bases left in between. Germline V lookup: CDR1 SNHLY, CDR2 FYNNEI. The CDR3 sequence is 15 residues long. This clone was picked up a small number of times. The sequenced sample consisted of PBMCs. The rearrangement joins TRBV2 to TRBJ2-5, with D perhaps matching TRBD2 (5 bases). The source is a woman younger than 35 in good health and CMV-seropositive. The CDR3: CASSESPGLGETQYF. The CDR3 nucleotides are TGTGCCAGCAGTGAATCCCCAGGACTGGGAGAGACCCAGTACTTC.